This entry concerns a single TCR beta chain. The data are from a study of T cells in Graves' hyperthyroidism and ophthalmopathy. TCR beta CDR3 regions were amplified from RNA transcripts. Primed by the HTBI set, a first-round RT-PCR was run on the TCR CDR3. TCRdb re-derived calls from the multiplex PCR reads in MiXCR, one entry per CDR3 protein. In the table there are some 440,000 distinct CDR3 sequences, approximately 14% of which are singletons. V trimming: 0 bases; J trimming: 4 bases; junction bases outside the gene matches: 9. Germline lookup yields CDR1 SGDLS and CDR2 YYNGEE. The CDR3 covers 16 residues. A patient was excluded if there was uncontrolled infection, other autoimmune disease, pregnancy or lactation. Orbital computed tomography and thyroid ultrasound, together with serum TRAb and thyroxine and clinical symptoms, were used for diagnoses.

The sequence was collected from a woman in her late teens or twenties with Graves' hyperthyroidism. Sequenced: blood. The chain joins TRBV9 to TRBJ2-7, with 8 bases lining up with TRBD1. Here the CDR3 reads CASSVGPGGGVYEQYF. In DNA form, the CDR3 reads TGTGCCAGCAGCGTAGGCCCAGGGGGCGGAGTTTACGAGCAGTACTTC.